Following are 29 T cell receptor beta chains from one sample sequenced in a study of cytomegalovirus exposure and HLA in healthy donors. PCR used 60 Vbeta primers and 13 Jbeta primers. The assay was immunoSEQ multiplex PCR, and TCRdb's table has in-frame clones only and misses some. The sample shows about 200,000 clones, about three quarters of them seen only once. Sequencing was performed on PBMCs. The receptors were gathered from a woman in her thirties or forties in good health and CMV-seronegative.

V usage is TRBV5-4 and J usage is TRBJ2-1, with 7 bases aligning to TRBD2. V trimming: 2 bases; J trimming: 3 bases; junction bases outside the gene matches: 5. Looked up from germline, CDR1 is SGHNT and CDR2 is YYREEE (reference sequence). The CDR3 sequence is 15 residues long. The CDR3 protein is CASSLRLADYNEQFF. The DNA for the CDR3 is TGTGCCAGCAGCTTACGGCTAGCGGACTACAATGAGCAGTTCTTC.

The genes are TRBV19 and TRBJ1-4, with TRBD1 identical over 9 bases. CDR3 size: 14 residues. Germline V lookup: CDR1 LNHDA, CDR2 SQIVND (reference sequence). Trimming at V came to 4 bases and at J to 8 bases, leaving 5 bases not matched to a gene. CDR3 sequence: CASSTGQGSEKLFF. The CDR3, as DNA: TGTGCCAGTAGTACAGGACAGGGGAGCGAAAAACTGTTTTTT.

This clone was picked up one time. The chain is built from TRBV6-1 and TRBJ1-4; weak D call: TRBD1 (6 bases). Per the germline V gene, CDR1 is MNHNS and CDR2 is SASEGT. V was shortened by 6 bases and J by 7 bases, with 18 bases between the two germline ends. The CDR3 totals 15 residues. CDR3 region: CASSGGQGPGEKLFF. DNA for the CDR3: TGTGCCAGCAGCGGGGGGCAGGGGCCTGGTGAAAAACTGTTTTTT.

CDR3 region: CASSLGQGGDEKLFF. CDR3 DNA sequence: TGTGCCAGCAGCTTAGGGCAGGGAGGCGATGAAAAACTGTTTTTT. The chain has TRBV7-9 and TRBJ1-4; D is perhaps TRBD1 (5 bases). The CDR3 consists of 15 residues. V gave up 1 base and J gave up 6 bases, with 12 bases separating them. Germline-derived CDR1 and CDR2 are SEHNR and FQNEAQ (reference sequence).

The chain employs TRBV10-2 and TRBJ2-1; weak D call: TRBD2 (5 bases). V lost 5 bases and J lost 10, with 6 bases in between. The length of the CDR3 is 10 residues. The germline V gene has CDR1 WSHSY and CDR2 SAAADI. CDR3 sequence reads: CASSSGEQFF. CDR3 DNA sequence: TGCGCCAGCAGTTCGGGGGAGCAGTTCTTC.

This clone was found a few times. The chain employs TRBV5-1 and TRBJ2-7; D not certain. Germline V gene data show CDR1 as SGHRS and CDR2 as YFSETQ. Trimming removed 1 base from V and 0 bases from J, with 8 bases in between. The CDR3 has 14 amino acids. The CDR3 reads CASSLQAASYEQYF. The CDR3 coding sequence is TGCGCCAGCAGCTTGCAGGCCGCCTCCTACGAGCAGTACTTC.

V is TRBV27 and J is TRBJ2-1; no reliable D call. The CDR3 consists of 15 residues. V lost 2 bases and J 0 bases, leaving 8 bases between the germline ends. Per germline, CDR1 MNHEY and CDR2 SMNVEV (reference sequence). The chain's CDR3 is CASSLSSSSYNEQFF. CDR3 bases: TGTGCCAGCAGTTTAAGTTCGAGCTCCTACAATGAGCAGTTCTTC.

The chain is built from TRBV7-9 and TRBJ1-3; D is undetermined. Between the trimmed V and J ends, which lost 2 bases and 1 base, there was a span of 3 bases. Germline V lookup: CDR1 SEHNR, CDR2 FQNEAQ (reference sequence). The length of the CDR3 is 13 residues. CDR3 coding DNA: TGTGCCAGCAGCTTACAGTCTGGAAACACCATATATTTT. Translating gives CASSLQSGNTIYF.

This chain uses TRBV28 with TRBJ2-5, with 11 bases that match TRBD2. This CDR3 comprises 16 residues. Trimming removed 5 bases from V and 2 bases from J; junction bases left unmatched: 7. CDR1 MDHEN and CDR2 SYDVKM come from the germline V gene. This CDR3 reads CASSPLAGGAQETQYF. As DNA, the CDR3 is TGTGCCAGCAGTCCCTTAGCGGGAGGGGCGCAAGAGACCCAGTACTTC.

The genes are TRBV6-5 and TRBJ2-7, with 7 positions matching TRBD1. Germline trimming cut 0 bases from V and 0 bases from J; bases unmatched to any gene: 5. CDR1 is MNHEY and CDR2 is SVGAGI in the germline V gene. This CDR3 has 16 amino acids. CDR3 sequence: CASSYSTQGVSYEQYV. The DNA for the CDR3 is TGTGCCAGCAGTTACTCGACCCAGGGGGTCTCCTACGAGCAGTACGTC.

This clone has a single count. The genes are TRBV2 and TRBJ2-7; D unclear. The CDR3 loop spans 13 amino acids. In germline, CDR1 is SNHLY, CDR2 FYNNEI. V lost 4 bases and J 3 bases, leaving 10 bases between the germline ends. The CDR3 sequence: CASSGQINYEQYV. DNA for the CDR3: TGTGCCAGCAGTGGGCAGATTAACTACGAGCAGTACGTC.

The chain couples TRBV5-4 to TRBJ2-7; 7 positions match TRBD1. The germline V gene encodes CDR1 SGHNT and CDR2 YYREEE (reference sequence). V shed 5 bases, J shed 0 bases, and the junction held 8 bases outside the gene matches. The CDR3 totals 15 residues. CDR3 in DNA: TGTGCCAGCAGTCGTCGACAGGGAAGCTCCTACGAGCAGTACGTC. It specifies CASSRRQGSSYEQYV.

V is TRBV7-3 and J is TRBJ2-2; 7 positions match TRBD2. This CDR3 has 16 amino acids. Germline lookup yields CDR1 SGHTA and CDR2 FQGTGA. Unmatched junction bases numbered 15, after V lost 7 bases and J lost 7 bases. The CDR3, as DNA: TGTGCCAGCACCCAACTGTCGGGGGGAAACGGCGGGGAGCTGTTTTTT. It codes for CASTQLSGGNGGELFF.

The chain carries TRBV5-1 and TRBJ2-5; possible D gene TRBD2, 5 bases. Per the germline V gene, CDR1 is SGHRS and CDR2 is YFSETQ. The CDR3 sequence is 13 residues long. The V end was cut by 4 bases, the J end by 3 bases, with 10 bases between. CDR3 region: CASSPDSKETQYF. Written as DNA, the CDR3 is TGCGCCAGCAGCCCGGACTCCAAAGAGACCCAGTACTTC.

CDR3 DNA sequence: TGTGCCTGGAGCCTAAGGGGGGATACGCAGTATTTT. Its translation is CAWSLRGDTQYF. The rearrangement joins TRBV30 to TRBJ2-3; D might be TRBD1 (6 bases). This CDR3 is built from 12 residues. V lost 3 bases and J lost 6, with 10 bases in between. The germline gives CDR1 GTSNPN, CDR2 SVGIG (reference sequence). The variable domain in full, with the rest retrieved from reference TRBV30 and TRBJ2-3, is SQTIHQWPATLVQPVGSPLSLECTVEGTSNPNLYWYRQAAGRGLQLLFYSVGIGQISSEVPQNLSASRPQDRQFILSSKKLLLSDSGFYLCAWSLRGDTQYFGPGTRLTVL.

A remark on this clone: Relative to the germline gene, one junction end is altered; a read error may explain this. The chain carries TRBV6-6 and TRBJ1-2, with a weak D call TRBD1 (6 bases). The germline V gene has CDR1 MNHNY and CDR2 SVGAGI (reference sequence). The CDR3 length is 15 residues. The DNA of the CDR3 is TGTGCCAGCAGTGTGACCGGGACATCCGCCTATAGCTACACCTTC. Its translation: CASSVTGTSAYSYTF.

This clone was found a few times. CDR3 bases: TGTGCCAGCACGGCTAGCGGGAGAGCAGATACGCAGTATTTT. This encodes CASTASGRADTQYF. The chain links TRBV2 to TRBJ2-3; 10 nucleotides agree with TRBD2. The CDR3 totals 14 residues. Germline V gives CDR1 SNHLY, CDR2 FYNNEI. Unmatched junction bases numbered 5, after V lost 7 bases and J lost 4 bases.

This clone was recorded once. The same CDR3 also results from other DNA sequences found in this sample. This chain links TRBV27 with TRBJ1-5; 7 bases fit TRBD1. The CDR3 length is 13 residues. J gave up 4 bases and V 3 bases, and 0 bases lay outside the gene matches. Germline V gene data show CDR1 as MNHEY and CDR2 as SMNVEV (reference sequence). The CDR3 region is CASSLDRNQPQHF. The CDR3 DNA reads TGTGCCAGCAGTTTGGACAGGAATCAGCCCCAGCATTTT.

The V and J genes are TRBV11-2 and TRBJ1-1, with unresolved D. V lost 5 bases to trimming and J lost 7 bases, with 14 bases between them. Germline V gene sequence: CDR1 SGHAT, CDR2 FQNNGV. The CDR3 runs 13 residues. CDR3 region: CASSLQEDVEAFF. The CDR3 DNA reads TGTGCCAGCAGCCTCCAGGAGGACGTTGAAGCTTTCTTT.

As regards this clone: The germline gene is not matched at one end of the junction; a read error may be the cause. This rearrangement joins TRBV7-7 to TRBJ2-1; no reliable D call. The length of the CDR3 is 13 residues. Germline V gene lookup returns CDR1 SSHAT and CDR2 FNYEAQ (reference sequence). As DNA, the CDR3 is TGTGCTAGCAGCCTCGACTTATACAATGAGCAGTTCTTC. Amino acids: CASSLDLYNEQFF.

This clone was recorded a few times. In DNA, the CDR3 is TGTGCCAGCAGCCAAGATCGGAGGACCGGGGAGCTGTTTTTT. Translated, it gives CASSQDRRTGELFF. The chain links TRBV4-2 to TRBJ2-2; the D gene is possibly TRBD2 (5 bases). V shed 0 bases and J shed 5 bases, with 7 bases lying between them. The germline CDR1 and CDR2 sequences are LGHNA and YNFKEQ. The CDR3 consists of 14 residues.

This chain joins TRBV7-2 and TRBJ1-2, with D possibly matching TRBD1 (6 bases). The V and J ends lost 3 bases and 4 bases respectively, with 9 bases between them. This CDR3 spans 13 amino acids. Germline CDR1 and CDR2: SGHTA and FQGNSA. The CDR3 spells CASSLEQGYGYTF. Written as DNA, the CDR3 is TGTGCCAGCAGCTTGGAACAGGGCTATGGCTACACCTTC.

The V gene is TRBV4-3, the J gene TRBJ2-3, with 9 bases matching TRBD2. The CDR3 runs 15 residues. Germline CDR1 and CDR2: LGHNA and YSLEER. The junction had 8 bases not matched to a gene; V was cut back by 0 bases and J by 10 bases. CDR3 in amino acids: CASSQELAGLGAQYF. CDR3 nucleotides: TGCGCCAGCAGCCAAGAGCTAGCGGGACTGGGCGCGCAGTATTTT.

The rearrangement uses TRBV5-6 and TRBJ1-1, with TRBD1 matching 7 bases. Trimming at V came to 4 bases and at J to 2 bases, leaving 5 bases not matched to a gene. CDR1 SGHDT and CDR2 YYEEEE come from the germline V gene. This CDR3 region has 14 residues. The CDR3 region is CASSPQGFNTEAFF. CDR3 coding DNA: TGTGCCAGCAGCCCACAGGGGTTCAACACTGAAGCTTTCTTT.

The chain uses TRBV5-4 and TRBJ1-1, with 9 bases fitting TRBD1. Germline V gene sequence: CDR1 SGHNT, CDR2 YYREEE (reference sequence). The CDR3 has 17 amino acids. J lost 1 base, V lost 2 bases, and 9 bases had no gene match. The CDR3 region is CASSLPGTGSQNTEAFF. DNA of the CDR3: TGTGCCAGCAGCTTACCCGGGACAGGGAGTCAGAACACTGAAGCTTTCTTT.

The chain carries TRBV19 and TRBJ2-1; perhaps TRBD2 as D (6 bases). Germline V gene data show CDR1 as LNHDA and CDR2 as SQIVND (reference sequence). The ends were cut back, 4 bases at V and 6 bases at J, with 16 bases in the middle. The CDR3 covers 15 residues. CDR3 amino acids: CASSKEGDRRNEQFF. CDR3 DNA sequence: TGTGCCAGTAGTAAGGAGGGTGATAGACGCAATGAGCAGTTCTTC.

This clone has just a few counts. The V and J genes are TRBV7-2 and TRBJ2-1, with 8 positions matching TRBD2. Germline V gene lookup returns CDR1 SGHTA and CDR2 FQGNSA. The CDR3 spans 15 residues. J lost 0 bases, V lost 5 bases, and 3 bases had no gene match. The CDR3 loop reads CASSRSGSSYNEQFF. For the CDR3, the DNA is TGTGCCAGCAGCAGGAGCGGGAGCTCCTACAATGAGCAGTTCTTC.

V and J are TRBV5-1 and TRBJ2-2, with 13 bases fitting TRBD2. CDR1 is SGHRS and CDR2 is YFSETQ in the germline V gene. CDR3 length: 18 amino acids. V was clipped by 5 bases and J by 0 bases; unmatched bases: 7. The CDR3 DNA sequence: TGCGCCAGCAGGGGCGGACTAGCGGGAGATGCGAACACCGGGGAGCTGTTTTTT. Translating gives CASRGGLAGDANTGELFF. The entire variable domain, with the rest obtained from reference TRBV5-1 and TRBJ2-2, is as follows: KAGVTQTPRYLIKTRGQQVTLSCSPISGHRSVSWYQQTPGQGLQFLFEYFSETQRNKGNFPGRFSGRQFSNSRSEMNVSTLELGDSALYLCASRGGLAGDANTGELFFGEGSRLTVL.

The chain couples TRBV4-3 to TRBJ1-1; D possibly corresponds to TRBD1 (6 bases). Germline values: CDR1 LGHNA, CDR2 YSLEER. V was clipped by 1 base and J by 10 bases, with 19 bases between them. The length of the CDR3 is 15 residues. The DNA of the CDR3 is TGCGCCAGCAGCCAAGGCTCAGGGGCCGTTTATAGAGCTTTCTTT. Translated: CASSQGSGAVYRAFF.